This T cell receptor beta chain derives from a study of response to subunit inactivated influenza vaccine. The study, taken as a whole, reports: With each seasonal influenza vaccination, the authors suggested, few new T cells are recruited.

TCRdb recomputed calls from the RT-PCR reads with MiXCR, one row per CDR3 protein. The profile shows hundreds of thousands of distinct CDR3 sequences, roughly 9.8% of them singletons. Remarks on this clonotype: The antigen remains undetermined.

CDR1 and CDR2 from the germline V gene are SEHNR and FQNEAQ (reference sequence). Losses at the gene ends were 6 bases for V and 0 bases for J; bases not matched to a gene: 8. This CDR3 has 16 amino acids. This receptor was obtained from a man in his fifties who received an inactivated influenza vaccine. The sample in question was PBMCs from blood, obtained about 6 weeks after vaccination. The rearrangement uses TRBV7-9 and TRBJ2-1, with 7 bases matching TRBD1. CDR3: CASSPQQGSSYNEQFF. The CDR3 DNA follows: TGTGCCAGCAGTCCCCAACAGGGGAGCTCCTACAATGAGCAGTTCTTC.